The clone carrying this TCR beta chain was counted many times. What it binds is unknown. The data stem from a study of early T cells in non-severe SARS-CoV-2 infection. Study-wide findings and caveats: VDJdb-based annotation leaned toward anti-spike CD8 responses and missed private and CD4 specificities.

TCRdb itself ran the 5' RACE reads through MiXCR, one entry per CDR3 protein. The sample shows more than 55,000 distinct CDR3 sequences, around 12% of them seen only once. Per germline, CDR1 KGHSH and CDR2 LQKENI. CDR3 length equals 14 residues. Trimming removed 2 bases at V and 3 bases at J, with 10 bases between. This clonotype originated in an adult who was a healthcare worker with PCR-confirmed SARS-CoV-2 infection or an uninfected control (not recorded which). Sequencing used whole blood. V is TRBV18 and J is TRBJ1-1; no reliable D call. The CDR3 is CASSPLVADTEAFF. The CDR3 DNA reads as TGTGCCAGCTCACCATTGGTGGCGGACACTGAAGCTTTCTTT.